This paragraph covers one T cell receptor (beta chain) sequence. This table comes from immunoSEQ multiplex PCR, and its TCRdb copy is limited to in-frame clones, with some not included. The sample has roughly 80,000 clones; 70% to 90% are singletons. This CDR3 spans 15 amino acids. CDR1 and CDR2 from the germline V gene are SGHVS and FQNEAQ. Unmatched junction bases numbered 0, after V lost 0 bases and J lost 6 bases. The sample comes from a study of control samples from healthy donors and cancer patients. What was sequenced was blood. The TCR comes from a woman aged 50 to 60 in good health. The genes are TRBV7-8 and TRBJ2-1, with TRBD2 matching 12 bases. CDR3 protein: CASSLALAGGNEQFF. As DNA, the CDR3 is TGTGCCAGCAGCTTAGCACTAGCGGGGGGCAATGAGCAGTTCTTC.